These 23 T cell receptor beta chains originate from one sample sequenced in a study of T cell repertoires in ileal Crohn's disease. Only in-frame clones appear in the TCRdb table, and some are missing; sequencing was by immunoSEQ multiplex PCR. The sample lists roughly 29,000 clones, about 80% occurring once. Sequences were obtained from ileal tissue. The receptors were sampled from an adult with Crohn's disease.

On this clone: The junction differs from germline at one of its ends, possibly a read error. The V gene is TRBV19, the J gene TRBJ2-5; 8 bases map to TRBD2. The germline V gene has CDR1 LNHDA and CDR2 SQIVND (reference sequence). The CDR3 length is 12 residues. CDR3 bases: TGTGCCAGTAGTATAGGTACTAGCGGCCGACACTTC. Protein sequence: CASSIGTSGRHF.

The chain links TRBV4-3 to TRBJ1-2, with TRBD1 matching over 8 bases. The CDR3 consists of 14 residues. V lost 4 bases, J lost 7 bases, and 8 bases stayed unmatched. Germline assignment: CDR1 LGHNA and CDR2 YSLEER. The CDR3 DNA reads TGCGCCAGCAGCCTGTTTCGGACAGGGAGTGGCTACACCTTC. This sequence encodes CASSLFRTGSGYTF.

J is TRBJ1-2 and V is TRBV7-2; D might be TRBD1 (6 bases). V lost 3 bases, J lost 0 bases, and 14 bases lay in between. Per germline, CDR1 SGHTA and CDR2 FQGNSA. The CDR3 totals 16 residues. The CDR3 here is CASSLDRSVANYGYTF. DNA for the CDR3: TGTGCCAGCAGCTTGGACAGATCGGTCGCTAACTATGGCTACACCTTC.

This rearrangement joins TRBV7-9 to TRBJ2-3; maybe TRBD2 (5 bases). This CDR3 spans 15 amino acids. In germline, CDR1 is SEHNR, CDR2 FQNEAQ (reference sequence). The V gene lost 4 bases and the J gene lost 5 bases, with 16 bases spanning the gap. In DNA form, the CDR3 reads TGTGCCAGCAGCTCCCTAGGCGGGTTTGTAGATACGCAGTATTTT. Translation: CASSSLGGFVDTQYF.

The chain employs TRBV6-1 and TRBJ1-5; 7 nucleotides agree with TRBD1. The junction had 2 bases not matched to a gene; V was cut back by 6 bases and J by 3 bases. Germline CDR1 and CDR2: MNHNS and SASEGT. The CDR3 totals 13 residues. The CDR3, as DNA: TGTGCCAGCAGGGGACAGTACAATCAGCCCCAGCATTTT. Translated: CASRGQYNQPQHF.

This clone was counted a few times. The genes are TRBV18 and TRBJ1-1; D ambiguous. Germline values: CDR1 KGHSH, CDR2 LQKENI. CDR3 length: 14 amino acids. V lost 2 bases and J 1 base, leaving 8 bases between the germline ends. This chain's CDR3 is CASSPTEGNTEAFF. The CDR3 DNA sequence: TGTGCCAGCTCACCAACTGAGGGGAACACTGAAGCTTTCTTT.

V and J are TRBV2 and TRBJ1-2; perhaps TRBD1 as D (6 bases). The V gene lost 6 bases and the J gene lost 5 bases, with 13 bases spanning the gap. CDR1 is SNHLY, CDR2 FYNNEI, per germline. This CDR3 comprises 13 residues. This chain's CDR3 is CASRAGVGYGYTF. In DNA, the CDR3 is TGTGCCAGCAGGGCAGGGGTAGGGTATGGCTACACCTTC.

This rearrangement joins TRBV6-1 to TRBJ2-5; 12 bases are shared with TRBD1. This CDR3 contains 16 residues. The ends lost 3 bases at V and 2 bases at J; junction bases unmatched: 4. Germline CDR1 reads MNHNS; CDR2 reads SASEGT. The CDR3 region is CASSEGDRGRQETQYF. DNA for the CDR3: TGTGCCAGCAGTGAGGGGGACAGGGGGCGGCAAGAGACCCAGTACTTC.

This clone has a single count. The chain recombines TRBV6-1 with TRBJ1-5; TRBD1 matches 7 bases. Germline trimming cut 2 bases from V and 11 bases from J; bases unmatched to any gene: 6. The length of the CDR3 is 13 residues. Germline CDR1 is MNHNS and CDR2 is SASEGT. This CDR3 reads CASSERSTGTQHF. The CDR3 DNA is TGTGCCAGCAGTGAACGTTCGACAGGGACCCAGCATTTT.

The gene calls are TRBV27 and TRBJ2-7; perhaps TRBD2 as D (6 bases). The V end was cut by 2 bases, the J end by 0 bases, with 11 bases between. The CDR3 contains 15 residues. Germline-derived CDR1 and CDR2 are MNHEY and SMNVEV (reference sequence). The CDR3 bases are TGTGCCAGCAGTTTAAAGCGGGCGAACTCCTACGAGCAGTACTTC. This codes for CASSLKRANSYEQYF.

This clone was recorded a few times. The rearrangement uses TRBV2 and TRBJ2-5, with 9 bases identical to TRBD1. This CDR3 comprises 16 residues. The germline V gene encodes CDR1 SNHLY and CDR2 FYNNEI. Trimming cost V 3 bases and J 4 bases; bases outside gene matches: 9. As DNA, the CDR3 is TGTGCCAGCAGTGAGGGGGGACAGGGTCGGCGAGAGACCCAGTACTTC. It specifies CASSEGGQGRRETQYF.

The chain is built from TRBV29-1 and TRBJ2-2; D perhaps matches TRBD1 (5 bases). Germline V CDR1 and CDR2: SQVTM, ANQGSEA. V lost 7 bases, J lost 1 base, and 19 bases lay in between. There are 16 residues in the CDR3. Here the CDR3 reads CSALGPAGMNTGELFF. The CDR3 nucleotides read TGCAGCGCCCTAGGCCCCGCAGGGATGAACACCGGGGAGCTGTTTTTT.

The chain recombines TRBV4-2 with TRBJ2-3; 8 bases are a match to TRBD2. The germline CDR1 and CDR2 sequences are LGHNA and YNFKEQ. The trim removed 1 base at V and 2 bases at J, leaving 5 bases unmatched. The CDR3 is made up of 16 amino acids. DNA of the CDR3: TGTGCCAGCAGCCAAGGTGCTAGCGGGCTCACAGATACGCAGTATTTT. Amino acids: CASSQGASGLTDTQYF.

Turning to this clone: This sample includes further DNA sequences coding for the same CDR3. The chain has TRBV20-1 and TRBJ1-1; no firm D call. In germline, CDR1 is DFQATT, CDR2 SNEGSKA (reference sequence). The CDR3 contains 10 residues. The V end was cut by 5 bases, the J end by 5 bases, with 6 bases between. CDR3 sequence: CSAGETEAFF. The DNA of the CDR3 is TGCAGTGCTGGGGAGACTGAAGCTTTCTTT.

This rearrangement joins TRBV19 to TRBJ1-2, with a weak D call TRBD1 (6 bases). Germline V lookup: CDR1 LNHDA, CDR2 SQIVND (reference sequence). Trimming shortened V by 10 bases and J by 3 bases, and 15 bases separated the two germline ends. There are 13 residues in the CDR3. CDR3 nucleotide sequence: TGTGCCACTACAGGGATGGTTGACTATGGCTACACCTTC. It codes for CATTGMVDYGYTF.

The chain has TRBV27 and TRBJ1-2, with 7 bases aligning to TRBD1. Germline V CDR1 and CDR2: MNHEY, SMNVEV (reference sequence). This CDR3 contains 14 residues. Trimming at V came to 3 bases and at J to 8 bases, leaving 9 bases not matched to a gene. The CDR3 protein is CASSFRQGVIGYTF. CDR3 nucleotide sequence: TGTGCCAGCAGTTTCAGACAGGGTGTGATCGGCTACACCTTC.

The chain couples TRBV7-2 to TRBJ2-3; D is unclear. From germline, CDR1 is SGHTA and CDR2 FQGNSA. CDR3 length equals 12 residues. The V end was cut by 4 bases, the J end by 9 bases, with 11 bases between. CDR3 in amino acids: CASSSSLETQYF. Here the CDR3 DNA reads TGTGCCAGCAGCTCATCTTTGGAGACGCAGTATTTT.

V is TRBV10-3 and J is TRBJ2-2; TRBD2 might be the D (5 bases). Germline loops: CDR1 ENHRY, CDR2 SYGVKD. Trimming removed 9 bases at V and 4 bases at J, with 9 bases between. The CDR3 consists of 12 residues. CDR3 nucleotides: TGTGCCATGGAGGCCCGCACCGGGGAGCTGTTTTTT. It encodes CAMEARTGELFF.

This rearrangement joins TRBV27 to TRBJ1-2; D is perhaps TRBD1 (5 bases). The CDR3 loop spans 15 amino acids. The germline V gene encodes CDR1 MNHEY and CDR2 SMNVEV (reference sequence). Trimming stripped 3 bases from V and 7 bases from J, with 18 bases between. The CDR3 loop is CASSFQGGRTSGYTF. The CDR3 DNA reads TGTGCCAGCAGTTTCCAGGGAGGCCGTACGAGTGGCTACACCTTC.

The chain combines TRBV30 with TRBJ2-5; TRBD2 matches 16 bases. The germline V gene encodes CDR1 GTSNPN and CDR2 SVGIG (reference sequence). Germline trimming cut 3 bases from V and 2 bases from J; bases unmatched to any gene: 3. The CDR3 spans 16 residues. CDR3 amino acids: CAWRPGLAGGQETQYF. DNA of the CDR3: TGTGCCTGGAGGCCGGGACTAGCGGGGGGGCAAGAGACCCAGTACTTC.

The V call is TRBV2, the J call TRBJ2-3; D perhaps matches TRBD2 (5 bases). CDR1 is SNHLY and CDR2 is FYNNEI in the germline V gene. V was pared by 7 bases and J by 4 bases, with 18 bases between. This CDR3 has 15 residues. The CDR3 DNA follows: TGTGCCAGCACTGTACTAGGTAGTAGGGCAGATACGCAGTATTTT. This translates into CASTVLGSRADTQYF.

The rearrangement uses TRBV10-3 and TRBJ1-5; no clear D. V was pared by 10 bases and J by 4 bases, with 14 bases between. Germline loops: CDR1 ENHRY, CDR2 SYGVKD. The CDR3 covers 13 residues. CDR3 sequence reads: CATRRETNQPQHF. The CDR3 DNA follows: TGTGCCACCCGTCGGGAAACAAATCAGCCCCAGCATTTT.

The J gene is TRBJ2-7, the V gene TRBV5-1; 10 bases agree with TRBD2. The V segment lost 2 bases and the J segment 5 bases; nucleotides outside the gene matches: 7. Germline V lookup: CDR1 SGHRS, CDR2 YFSETQ. The CDR3 runs 15 residues. CDR3 sequence reads: CASSFQASGSDEQYF. CDR3 in DNA: TGCGCCAGCAGCTTTCAGGCTAGCGGGAGTGACGAGCAGTACTTC.